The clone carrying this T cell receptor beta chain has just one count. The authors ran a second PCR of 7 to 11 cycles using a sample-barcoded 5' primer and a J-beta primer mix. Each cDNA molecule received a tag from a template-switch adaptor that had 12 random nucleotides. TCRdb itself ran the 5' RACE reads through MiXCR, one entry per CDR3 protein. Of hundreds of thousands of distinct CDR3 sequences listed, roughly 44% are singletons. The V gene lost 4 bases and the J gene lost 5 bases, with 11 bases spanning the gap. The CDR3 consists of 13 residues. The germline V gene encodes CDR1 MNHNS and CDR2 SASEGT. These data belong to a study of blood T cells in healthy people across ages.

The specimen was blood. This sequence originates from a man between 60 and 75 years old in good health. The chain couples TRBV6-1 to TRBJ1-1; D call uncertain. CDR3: CASSVYGLTEAFF. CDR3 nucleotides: TGTGCCAGCAGTGTATACGGCTTAACTGAAGCTTTCTTT.